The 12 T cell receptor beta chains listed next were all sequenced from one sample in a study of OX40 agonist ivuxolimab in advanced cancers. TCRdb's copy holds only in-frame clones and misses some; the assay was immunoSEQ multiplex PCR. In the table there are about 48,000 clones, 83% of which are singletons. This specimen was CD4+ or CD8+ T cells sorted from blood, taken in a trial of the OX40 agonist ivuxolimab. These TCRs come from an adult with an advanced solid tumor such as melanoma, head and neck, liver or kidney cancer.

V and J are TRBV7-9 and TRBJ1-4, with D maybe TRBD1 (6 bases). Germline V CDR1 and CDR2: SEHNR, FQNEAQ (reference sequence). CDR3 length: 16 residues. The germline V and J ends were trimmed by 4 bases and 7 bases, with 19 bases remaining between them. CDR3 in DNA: TGTGCCAGCAGCTCCCCGACAGGAACGAGGCGTGAAAAACTGTTTTTT. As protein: CASSSPTGTRREKLFF. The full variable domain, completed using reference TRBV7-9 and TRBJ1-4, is DTGVSQNPRHKITKRGQNVTFRCDPISEHNRLYWYRQTLGQGPEFLTYFQNEAQLEKSRLLSDRFSAERPKGSFSTLEIQRTEQGDSAMYLCASSSPTGTRREKLFFGSGTQLSVL.

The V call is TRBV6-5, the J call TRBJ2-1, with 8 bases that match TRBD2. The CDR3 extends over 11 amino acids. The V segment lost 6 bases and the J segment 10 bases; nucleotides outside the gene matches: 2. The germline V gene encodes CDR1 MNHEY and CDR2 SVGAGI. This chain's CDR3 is CASRASGEQFF. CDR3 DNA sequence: TGTGCCAGCAGGGCTAGCGGGGAGCAGTTCTTC.

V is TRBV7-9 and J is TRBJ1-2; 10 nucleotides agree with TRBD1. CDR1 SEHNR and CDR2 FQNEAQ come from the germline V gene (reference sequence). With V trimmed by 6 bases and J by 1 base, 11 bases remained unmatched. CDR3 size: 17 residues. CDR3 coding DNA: TGTGCCAGCAGTTCCACCCGGGACAGGGGTTTTAACTATGGCTACACCTTC. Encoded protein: CASSSTRDRGFNYGYTF. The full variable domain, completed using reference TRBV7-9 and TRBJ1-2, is DTGVSQNPRHKITKRGQNVTFRCDPISEHNRLYWYRQTLGQGPEFLTYFQNEAQLEKSRLLSDRFSAERPKGSFSTLEIQRTEQGDSAMYLCASSSTRDRGFNYGYTFGSGTRLTVV.

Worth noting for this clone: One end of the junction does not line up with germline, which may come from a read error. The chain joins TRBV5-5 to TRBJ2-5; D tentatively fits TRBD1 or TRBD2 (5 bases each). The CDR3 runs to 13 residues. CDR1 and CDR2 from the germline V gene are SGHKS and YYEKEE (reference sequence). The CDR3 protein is CASSLAVRGPFDF. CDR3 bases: TGTGCCAGCAGCTTGGCCGTACGGGGCCCGTTCGACTTC.

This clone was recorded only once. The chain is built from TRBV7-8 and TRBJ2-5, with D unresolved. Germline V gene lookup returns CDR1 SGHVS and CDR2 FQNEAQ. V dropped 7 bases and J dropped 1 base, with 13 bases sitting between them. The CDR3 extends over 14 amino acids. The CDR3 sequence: CASTRPTLQETQYF. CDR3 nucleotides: TGTGCCAGCACCAGACCGACACTCCAAGAGACCCAGTACTTC.

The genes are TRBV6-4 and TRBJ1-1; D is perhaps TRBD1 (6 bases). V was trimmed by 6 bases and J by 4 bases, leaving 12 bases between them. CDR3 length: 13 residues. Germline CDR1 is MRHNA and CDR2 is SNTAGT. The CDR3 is CASSAGEGTEAFF. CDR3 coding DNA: TGTGCCAGCAGCGCAGGGGAGGGCACTGAAGCTTTCTTT.

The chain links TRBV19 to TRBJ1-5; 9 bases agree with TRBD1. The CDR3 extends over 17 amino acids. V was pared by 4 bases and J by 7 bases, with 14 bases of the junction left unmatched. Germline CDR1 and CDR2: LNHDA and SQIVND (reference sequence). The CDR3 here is CASSTSRGQGTLQPQHF. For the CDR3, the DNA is TGTGCCAGTAGTACCAGCCGGGGACAGGGAACCCTCCAGCCCCAGCATTTT.

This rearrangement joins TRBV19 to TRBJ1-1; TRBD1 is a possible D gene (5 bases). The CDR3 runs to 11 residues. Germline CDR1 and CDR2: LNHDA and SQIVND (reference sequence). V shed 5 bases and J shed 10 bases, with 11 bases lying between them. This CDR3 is CASSWSGGAFF. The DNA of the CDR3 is TGTGCCAGTAGTTGGTCTGGGGGAGCTTTCTTT. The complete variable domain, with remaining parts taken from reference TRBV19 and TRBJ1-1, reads DGGITQSPKYLFRKEGQNVTLSCEQNLNHDAMYWYRQDPGQGLRLIYYSQIVNDFQKGDIAEGYSVSREKKESFPLTVTSAQKNPTAFYLCASSWSGGAFFGQGTRLTVV.

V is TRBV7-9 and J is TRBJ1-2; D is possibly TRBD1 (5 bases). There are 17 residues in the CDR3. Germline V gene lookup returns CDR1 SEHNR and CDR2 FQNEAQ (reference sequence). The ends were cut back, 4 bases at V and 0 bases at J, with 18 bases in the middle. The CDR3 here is CASSSFFRGSTNYGYTF. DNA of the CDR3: TGTGCCAGCAGCTCATTTTTTCGGGGCAGCACTAACTATGGCTACACCTTC. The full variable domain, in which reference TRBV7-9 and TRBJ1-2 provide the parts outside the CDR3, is DTGVSQNPRHKITKRGQNVTFRCDPISEHNRLYWYRQTLGQGPEFLTYFQNEAQLEKSRLLSDRFSAERPKGSFSTLEIQRTEQGDSAMYLCASSSFFRGSTNYGYTFGSGTRLTVV.

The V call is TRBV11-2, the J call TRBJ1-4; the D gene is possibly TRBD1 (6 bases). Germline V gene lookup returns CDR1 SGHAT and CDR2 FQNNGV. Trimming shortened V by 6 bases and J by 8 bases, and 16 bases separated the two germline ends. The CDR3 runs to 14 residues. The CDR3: CASSGGVRGEKLFF. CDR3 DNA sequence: TGTGCCAGCAGTGGAGGGGTTAGGGGGGAAAAACTGTTTTTT.

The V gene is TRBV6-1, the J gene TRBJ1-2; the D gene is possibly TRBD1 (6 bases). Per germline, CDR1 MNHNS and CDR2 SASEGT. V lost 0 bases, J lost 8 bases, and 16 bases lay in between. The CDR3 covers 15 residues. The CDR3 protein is CASSEAPFGGHGYTF. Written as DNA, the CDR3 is TGTGCCAGCAGTGAAGCGCCCTTCGGGGGGCACGGCTACACCTTC.

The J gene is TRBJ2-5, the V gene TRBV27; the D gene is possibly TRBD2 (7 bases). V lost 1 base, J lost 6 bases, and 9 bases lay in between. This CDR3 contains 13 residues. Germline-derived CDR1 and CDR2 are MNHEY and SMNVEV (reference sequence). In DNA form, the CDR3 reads TGTGCCAGCAGTTTATGGGGGGGGCAGACCCAGTACTTC. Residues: CASSLWGGQTQYF.